Each of the 19 T cell receptor beta chains below was sequenced from the same sample in a study of beta chain features in type 1 diabetes. Study-wide points: Patients with Type 1 diabetes showed moderately but significantly shorter TCRB CDR3s in all four CD4+ subsets.

Every bit of the isolated RNA underwent reverse transcription, so sequencing read expressed TCRB transcripts. Using immunoSEQ multiplex PCR, the repertoire was profiled, and TCRdb retains in-frame clones only, with some absent. In the table there are fewer than 350,000 clones, over 14% of which are singletons. For these TCRs, the target antigens are not known. The specimen was naive CD4+ T cells from blood. The receptors originated from a man in his late teens or twenties with type 1 diabetes.

V and J are TRBV15 and TRBJ1-2; D is possibly TRBD1 (5 bases). CDR3 length: 12 residues. Deletions cut 3 bases from V and 7 bases from J, with 9 bases between. Germline V gene sequence: CDR1 LNHNV, CDR2 YYDKDF (reference sequence). The CDR3 loop reads CATSRAGSGYTF. CDR3 coding DNA: TGTGCCACCAGCAGGGCAGGGTCTGGCTACACCTTC.

The chain recombines TRBV5-6 with TRBJ1-5; 8 bases map to TRBD1. Germline V gives CDR1 SGHDT, CDR2 YYEEEE. V was pared by 4 bases and J by 5 bases, with 5 bases of the junction left unmatched. The CDR3 contains 14 residues. CDR3 protein: CASSRGQGDQPQHF. The CDR3 DNA is TGTGCCAGCAGCCGAGGACAGGGAGATCAGCCCCAGCATTTT.

V gene TRBV4-1 combines with J gene TRBJ2-3, with 11 bases that match TRBD2. Trimming cost V 1 base and J 2 bases; bases outside gene matches: 5. CDR1 and CDR2 from the germline V gene are MGHRA and YSYEKL. The CDR3 covers 17 residues. DNA of the CDR3: TGCGCCAGCAGCCAAGGTAGCGGGAGGGAGGTCACAGATACGCAGTATTTT. It yields the protein CASSQGSGREVTDTQYF.

V usage is TRBV11-2 and J usage is TRBJ2-3; D is unresolved. Germline loops: CDR1 SGHAT, CDR2 FQNNGV. Deletions cut 3 bases from V and 5 bases from J, with 3 bases between. The CDR3 has 11 residues. CDR3 DNA: TGTGCCAGCAGCTTCTTAGATACGCAGTATTTT. Amino acids: CASSFLDTQYF.

V gene TRBV27 combines with J gene TRBJ1-1; D is unresolved. The CDR3 contains 14 residues. V lost 4 bases, J lost 1 base, and 10 bases lay in between. Germline V lookup: CDR1 MNHEY, CDR2 SMNVEV (reference sequence). This CDR3 is CASSSPARNTEAFF. In DNA, the CDR3 is TGTGCCAGCAGTTCCCCCGCCAGGAACACTGAAGCTTTCTTT.

Only a few counts were recorded for this clone. The chain has TRBV28 and TRBJ2-7; TRBD1 is a possible D gene (6 bases). Germline V lookup: CDR1 MDHEN, CDR2 SYDVKM. There are 15 residues in the CDR3. Trimming took 3 bases from V and 0 from J, leaving 12 bases between them. As DNA, the CDR3 is TGTGCCAGCAGTTTGTGGCAGGGGAGCTCCTACGAGCAGTACTTC. Protein sequence: CASSLWQGSSYEQYF.

The rearrangement links TRBV20-1 to TRBJ2-7; D is unresolved. The CDR3 has 11 amino acids. Germline loops: CDR1 DFQATT, CDR2 SNEGSKA (reference sequence). V lost 3 bases, J lost 4 bases, and 7 bases lay in between. CDR3 sequence reads: CSASTVYEQYF. The DNA of the CDR3 is TGCAGTGCTAGTACTGTTTACGAGCAGTACTTC.

This chain links TRBV29-1 with TRBJ2-7; 12 bases line up with TRBD1. CDR3 length: 13 residues. CDR1 is SQVTM and CDR2 is ANQGSEA in the germline V gene. V was pared by 6 bases and J by 5 bases, with 5 bases of the junction left unmatched. This CDR3 is CSVVGTGGDEQYF. DNA of the CDR3: TGCAGCGTCGTCGGGACAGGGGGCGACGAGCAGTACTTC.

The V and J genes are TRBV7-6 and TRBJ2-5; unclear D gene. Trimming removed 5 bases from V and 5 bases from J, with 6 bases in between. Germline-derived CDR1 and CDR2 are SGHVS and FNYEAQ. This CDR3 is 11 amino acids long. The CDR3 DNA follows: TGTGCCAGCAGCCCCCAGGAGACCCAGTACTTC. Amino acid sequence: CASSPQETQYF. Combining the CDR3 with reference TRBV7-6 and TRBJ2-5 gives the whole variable domain GAGVSQSPRYKVTKRGQDVALRCDPISGHVSLYWYRQALGQGPEFLTYFNYEAQQDKSGLPNDRFSAERPEGSISTLTIQRTEQRDSAMYRCASSPQETQYFGPGTRLLVL.

This rearrangement joins TRBV29-1 to TRBJ1-1; 11 bases align to TRBD1. The CDR3 extends over 13 amino acids. With V trimmed by 7 bases and J by 5 bases, 6 bases remained unmatched. The germline V gene encodes CDR1 SQVTM and CDR2 ANQGSEA. DNA for the CDR3: TGCAGCGCCGGACAGGGGGCAGGTACTGAAGCTTTCTTT. Its protein product is CSAGQGAGTEAFF.

This chain uses TRBV29-1 with TRBJ2-7; 8 bases fit TRBD1. Germline values: CDR1 SQVTM, CDR2 ANQGSEA. V shed 7 bases and J 0 bases; nucleotides not matched to a gene: 5. The CDR3 extends over 13 amino acids. The CDR3 spells CSAWTGSSYEQYF. The DNA for the CDR3 is TGCAGCGCATGGACAGGGAGCTCCTACGAGCAGTACTTC.

The rearrangement uses TRBV5-4 and TRBJ1-5; D is perhaps TRBD1 (6 bases). V gave up 2 bases and J gave up 3 bases, with 9 bases separating them. The CDR3 totals 14 residues. In germline, CDR1 is SGHNT, CDR2 YYREEE (reference sequence). The CDR3 DNA follows: TGTGCCAGCAGCTTACAGGGTCCCAATCAGCCCCAGCATTTT. Translation gives CASSLQGPNQPQHF.

This clone was seen only a few times. The chain has TRBV4-2 and TRBJ2-3, with 9 bases that match TRBD2. Germline CDR1 and CDR2: LGHNA and YNFKEQ. The CDR3 length is 16 residues. V lost 4 bases and J lost 1; bases outside the gene matches: 6. The CDR3 DNA follows: TGTGCCAGCAGCCCTAGGGGCGGGAGGGGCACAGATACGCAGTATTTT. Its translation: CASSPRGGRGTDTQYF.

This clone was recorded a few times. The rearrangement uses TRBV7-9 and TRBJ2-3; TRBD2 agrees at 7 bases. Trimming cost V 2 bases and J 2 bases; bases outside gene matches: 1. Germline V lookup: CDR1 SEHNR, CDR2 FQNEAQ (reference sequence). CDR3 size: 14 residues. Here the CDR3 reads CASSLSGNTDTQYF. The CDR3 region has the DNA TGTGCCAGCAGCTTAAGCGGGAACACAGATACGCAGTATTTT.

The chain combines TRBV16 with TRBJ2-2, with 8 positions matching TRBD2. Trimming took 6 bases from V and 8 from J; bases not matched to a gene: 5. Looked up from germline, CDR1 is KGHSY and CDR2 is FQNENV. This CDR3 comprises 13 residues. The CDR3 bases are TGTGCCAGCAGTTCGGGGACTAGTGGGGAGCTGTTTTTT. It translates to CASSSGTSGELFF.

The chain links TRBV28 to TRBJ2-6, with D perhaps TRBD2 (6 bases). Germline loops: CDR1 MDHEN, CDR2 SYDVKM. This CDR3 has 16 residues. V was trimmed by 5 bases and J by 0 bases, leaving 11 bases between them. The CDR3, as DNA: TGTGCCAGCAGTAACCACGGGGGCTCTGGGGCCAACGTCCTGACTTTC. Its translation is CASSNHGGSGANVLTF.

This clone was seen only a few times. This chain joins TRBV28 and TRBJ2-3; TRBD2 might be the D (6 bases). Germline lookup yields CDR1 MDHEN and CDR2 SYDVKM. Between the trimmed V and J ends, which lost 8 bases and 4 bases, there was a span of 7 bases. This CDR3 region has 11 residues. The CDR3 nucleotides read TGTGCCAGCGGAGGGGCAGATACGCAGTATTTT. Translation gives CASGGADTQYF.

The CDR3 spells CASSLEDRVWAFF. The CDR3 DNA reads as TGTGCCAGCAGCTTAGAGGACAGGGTTTGGGCTTTCTTT. This chain connects TRBV7-9 to TRBJ1-1, with 8 bases that match TRBD1. Germline values: CDR1 SEHNR, CDR2 FQNEAQ (reference sequence). Unmatched junction bases numbered 6, after V lost 1 base and J lost 11 bases. There are 13 residues in the CDR3.

In this sample, this clone turned up a few times. The CDR3 spells CASSWGDRGGTDTQYF. CDR3 bases: TGTGCCAGCAGTTGGGGGGACAGGGGCGGTACAGATACGCAGTATTTT. The gene calls are TRBV28 and TRBJ2-3; the match to TRBD1 covers 10 bases. The CDR3 totals 16 residues. Unmatched junction bases numbered 7, after V lost 4 bases and J lost 3 bases. Germline CDR1 and CDR2: MDHEN and SYDVKM.